The 14 T cell receptor beta chains listed next were all sequenced from one sample in a study of human T cells and chemical hapten exposure. A single record per CDR3 protein comes from TCRdb applying MiXCR to the RACE reads. The data contain under 100,000 distinct CDR3 sequences, about 10% of them seen just once; the ten biggest clones take up around 5%. Time point denoted: patch test 2, 6 weeks after DPC sensitization. Treatment noted: therapeutic diphenylcyclopropenone sensitization with weekly scalp DPC. The material was whole blood, obtained in connection with sensitization to the hapten diphenylcyclopropenone (DPC). These receptors all stem from a woman in her forties or fifties with alopecia areata. Some clones in this sample may be carry-over from other donors' samples.

This clonotype was detected many times. The chain uses TRBV27 and TRBJ2-5, with D possibly TRBD1 on 5 matching bases. Trimming left V 2 bases short and J 1 base short, with 5 bases between. The CDR3 is 13 residues long. Germline V CDR1 and CDR2: MNHEY, SMNVEV (reference sequence). The CDR3 region has the DNA TGTGCCAGCAGTTTAGACAGCCAAGAGACCCAGTACTTC. The encoded protein is CASSLDSQETQYF.

This clonotype has a handful of counts. The chain couples TRBV2 to TRBJ2-5; D is unclear. The CDR3 is 13 amino acids. CDR1 is SNHLY and CDR2 is FYNNEI in the germline V gene. Trimming took 4 bases from V and 1 from J, leaving 7 bases between them. DNA of the CDR3: TGTGCCAGCAGTGTGTACTCCCAAGAGACCCAGTACTTC. Translating it yields CASSVYSQETQYF.

This clonotype occurred many times. The V and J genes are TRBV7-9 and TRBJ2-7; weak D call: TRBD1 (5 bases). The CDR3 consists of 15 residues. The V gene's germline CDR1 is SEHNR and CDR2 FQNEAQ (reference sequence). The germline V and J ends were trimmed by 4 bases and 2 bases, with 15 bases remaining between them. CDR3 sequence (DNA): TGTGCCAGCAGCTCCCAAAGGGGCGCAGCCTACGAGCAGTACTTC. This encodes CASSSQRGAAYEQYF.

This clonotype was recorded a few times. The rearrangement joins TRBV27 to TRBJ1-4, with D uncertain. Germline loops: CDR1 MNHEY, CDR2 SMNVEV (reference sequence). The CDR3 length is 14 residues. Trimming left V 5 bases short and J 0 bases short, with 7 bases between. The CDR3 coding sequence is TGTGCCAGCAGTCGCAGGTCAACTAATGAAAAACTGTTTTTT. This gives the protein CASSRRSTNEKLFF.

A few counts support this clonotype. This sequence joins TRBV12-3 or TRBV12-4 and TRBJ1-4; D unclear. V dropped 6 bases and J dropped 0 bases, with 11 bases sitting between them. CDR3 size: 15 residues. CDR3 bases: TGTGCCAGCAGGAAAGGAATTGCAACTAATGAAAAACTGTTTTTT. Encoded protein: CASRKGIATNEKLFF.

Comments on this clonotype: A much larger clone lies a single base off, so this may be a read error. This chain uses TRBV5-1 with TRBJ2-7; no clear D gene. The CDR3 runs to 13 residues. The germline V and J ends were trimmed by 4 bases and 6 bases, with 14 bases remaining between them. Germline CDR1 SGHRS, CDR2 YFSETQ. CDR3 residues: CASSTAADTEQYF. CDR3 DNA sequence: TGCGCCAGCAGCACCGCCGCCGATACCGAGCAGTACTTC. The variable domain in full, completed from reference TRBV5-1 and TRBJ2-7, reads KAGVTQTPRYLIKTRGQQVTLSCSPISGHRSVSWYQQTPGQGLQFLFEYFSETQRNKGNFPGRFSGRQFSNSRSEMNVSTLELGDSALYLCASSTAADTEQYFGPGTRLTVT.

This clonotype was seen many times. The chain recombines TRBV28 with TRBJ2-7; no reliable D call. In germline, CDR1 is MDHEN, CDR2 SYDVKM. This CDR3 has 13 residues. Trimming took 11 bases from V and 2 from J, leaving 16 bases between them. The CDR3 region is CACVQQYPYEQYF. CDR3 sequence (DNA): TGTGCCTGTGTTCAGCAGTACCCCTACGAGCAGTACTTC.

This sequence joins TRBV12-5 and TRBJ2-1; D call uncertain. Deletions cut 2 bases from V and 7 bases from J, with 12 bases between. The CDR3 has 14 amino acids. Germline lookup yields CDR1 LGHNT and CDR2 FRNRAP. Here the CDR3 reads CASGLPHVGNEQFF. CDR3 in DNA: TGTGCTAGTGGTTTGCCCCACGTTGGGAATGAGCAGTTCTTC. Full variable domain (missing parts from reference TRBV12-5 and TRBJ2-1): DARVTQTPRHKVTEMGQEVTMRCQPILGHNTVFWYRQTMMQGLELLAYFRNRAPLDDSGMPKDRFSAEMPDATLATLKIQPSEPRDSAVYFCASGLPHVGNEQFFGPGTRLTVL.

Ten or more counts support this clonotype. The J gene is TRBJ1-1, the V gene TRBV20-1; D may be TRBD1 (5 bases). CDR1 is DFQATT, CDR2 SNEGSKA, per germline (reference sequence). V dropped 0 bases and J dropped 0 bases, with 8 bases sitting between them. The CDR3 runs to 14 residues. CDR3 protein: CSAREGTVNTEAFF. The CDR3 nucleotides are TGCAGTGCTAGAGAAGGGACGGTGAACACTGAAGCTTTCTTT.

Many counts were recorded for this clonotype. The chain employs TRBV10-3 and TRBJ2-7; 10 positions match TRBD2. The V gene end was trimmed by 8 bases and the J gene end by 2 bases; junction bases not matched to a gene: 24. The germline V gene encodes CDR1 ENHRY and CDR2 SYGVKD. The CDR3 is 20 amino acids. In DNA form, the CDR3 reads TGTGCCATCGCCAAGGGGCAAGGGGTGATGGGACTAGCGTCCCCCTACGAGCAGTACTTC. Its translation: CAIAKGQGVMGLASPYEQYF.

This clonotype occurred many times. The genes are TRBV4-1 and TRBJ2-2; 8 bases are a match to TRBD1. The germline V gene has CDR1 MGHRA and CDR2 YSYEKL. The V and J ends lost 7 bases and 2 bases, in that order; junction bases with no gene match: 3. CDR3 length equals 14 residues. CDR3 in amino acids: CASNDRGNTGELFF. The CDR3 DNA sequence: TGCGCCAGCAACGACAGGGGAAACACCGGGGAGCTGTTTTTT.

The J gene is TRBJ2-7, the V gene TRBV9; 7 bases match TRBD2. The J segment lost 0 bases and the V segment lost 3 bases, leaving 9 bases of the junction unmatched. Looked up from germline, CDR1 is SGDLS and CDR2 is YYNGEE. CDR3 size: 16 residues. The CDR3 spells CASSASPWGGSYEQYF. The CDR3 DNA sequence: TGTGCCAGCAGCGCCTCACCCTGGGGGGGCTCCTACGAGCAGTACTTC.

This clonotype was seen many times. The chain uses TRBV9 and TRBJ1-2; D perhaps matches TRBD1 (5 bases). V shed 0 bases and J shed 7 bases, with 10 bases lying between them. The germline gives CDR1 SGDLS, CDR2 YYNGEE. This CDR3 has 13 residues. The CDR3 DNA sequence: TGTGCCAGCAGCGTAGAGGGGCGCCGTGGCTACACCTTC. Amino acid sequence: CASSVEGRRGYTF.

In its sample, this clonotype was seen many times. V is TRBV20-1 and J is TRBJ2-5, with D unresolved. Trimming removed 0 bases from V and 3 bases from J, with 17 bases in between. The CDR3 extends over 16 amino acids. Per germline, CDR1 DFQATT and CDR2 SNEGSKA (reference sequence). CDR3 sequence: CSAREAGRALEETQYF. The CDR3 DNA is TGCAGTGCTAGAGAGGCCGGAAGGGCTCTCGAAGAGACCCAGTACTTC.